This is a list of T cell receptor beta chains from one sample in a study of T-cell memory formation after mild COVID-19. A single record per CDR3 protein comes from TCRdb applying MiXCR to the 5' RACE reads. The sample shows some 340,000 distinct CDR3 sequences, 13% of them seen only once. Sequencing used PBMCs or a T cell subset sorted from them (not recorded which). These receptors were taken from a man younger than 35 who had mild COVID-19 (a few samples of this study predate the infection). Cell type and time point are not known. CDR3s include the opening cysteine and the closing phenylalanine or tryptophan. Each record gives: V gene, J gene, D gene, clone size, CDR3 DNA, CDR3 protein. D genes are given only for firm matches. Expanded clones get a size class; other rows say once, few or many, or leave the size out.

TRBV29-1	TRBJ2-1	NA	many	TGCAGCGTCGGGGGCAATGAGCAGTTCTTC	CSVGGNEQFF
TRBV11-2	TRBJ1-1	NA	NA	TGTGCCAGCAGCTTAGTTTCGACAGGCCCCGGCACTGAAGCTTTCTTT	CASSLVSTGPGTEAFF
TRBV6-1	TRBJ2-7	NA	few	TGTGCCAGCAGGCCTCCACCCTCCTACGAGCAGTACTTC	CASRPPPSYEQYF
TRBV10-3	TRBJ1-1	TRBD1	once	TGTGCCATGGCGACAGGGGTTAACGCTGAAGCTTTCTTT	CAMATGVNAEAFF
TRBV6-2/TRBV6-3	TRBJ2-3	TRBD1	few	TGTGCCATCGATCCGGGACAGGGGGCTTCAAATACGCAGTATTTT	CAIDPGQGASNTQYF
TRBV4-1	TRBJ2-7	NA	many	TGCGCCAGCAGCCAAGATCGGGGGCACGAGCAGTACTTC	CASSQDRGHEQYF
TRBV12-3/TRBV12-4	TRBJ2-7	NA	few	TGTGCCAGCAGGACCAAAAGCGGTATTCTGTACTTC	CASRTKSGILYF
TRBV6-5	TRBJ1-2	NA	few	TGTGCCAGCAGCAAACGGGGCAGGGGTTACTATGGCTACACCTTC	CASSKRGRGYYGYTF
TRBV4-2	TRBJ1-3	NA	NA	TGTGCCAGCAGCCAAGTGCAGGCCCGCTCTGGAAACACCATATATTTT	CASSQVQARSGNTIYF
TRBV6-1	TRBJ1-2	NA	few	TGTGCCAGCAGTGAGGTGGGGTTGCACTATGGCTACACCTTC	CASSEVGLHYGYTF
TRBV5-4	TRBJ2-1	TRBD1	few	TGTGCCAGCAGCTTGGCCTGGGGACAGGGGGTAGATGAGCAGTTCTTC	CASSLAWGQGVDEQFF
TRBV7-8	TRBJ2-2	NA	many	TGTGCCAGCAGCGCCGACGGCACCGGGGAGCTGTTTTTT	CASSADGTGELFF
TRBV9	TRBJ2-1	NA	many	TGTGCCAGCAGCCCCGACGGGACCAACTCCTACAATGAGCAGTTCTTC	CASSPDGTNSYNEQFF
TRBV7-6	TRBJ1-5	TRBD1	NA	TGTGCCAGCAGCTTACTCGAACAGGGGGCCGGTCAGCCCCAGCATTTT	CASSLLEQGAGQPQHF
TRBV12-5	TRBJ2-3	NA	NA	TGTGCTAGCGCGGGGAGACGAGGCGATACGCAGTATTTT	CASAGRRGDTQYF
TRBV5-1	TRBJ2-1	TRBD1	few	TGCGCCAGCAGCCGGACAGGGAAGGGCGGTGAGCAGTTCTTC	CASSRTGKGGEQFF
TRBV12-3/TRBV12-4	TRBJ1-1	TRBD1	few	TGTGCCAGCAGTTTAGACAGGGGGCCTGCGAACACTGAAGCTTTCTTT	CASSLDRGPANTEAFF
TRBV20-1	TRBJ2-5	TRBD2	few	TGCAGTGCCGGCCGACTAGCGGGGGAGGAGACCCAGTACTTC	CSAGRLAGEETQYF
TRBV29-1	TRBJ2-1	NA	many	TGCAGCGTCGTGAAGTGGGGGCAGGATAGGGTCGATGAGCAGTTCTTC	CSVVKWGQDRVDEQFF
TRBV4-3	TRBJ1-1	NA	few	TGCGCCAGCAGCCAAGTTAGTCAGGCCAAAAGGAGTCACACTGAAGCTTTCTTT	CASSQVSQAKRSHTEAFF
TRBV5-1	TRBJ2-3	NA	NA	TGCGCCAGCAGCCCCCAAAGCACAGATACGCAGTATTTT	CASSPQSTDTQYF
TRBV9	TRBJ1-3	TRBD1	few	TGTGCCAGCAGCGCCCGGACAGGCTCTGGAAACACCATATATTTT	CASSARTGSGNTIYF
TRBV7-9	TRBJ2-3	TRBD1	few	TGTGCCAGCAGCTTCAGCCGGACAGGGGGCATGGGAGATACGCAGTATTTT	CASSFSRTGGMGDTQYF
TRBV7-2	TRBJ2-2	NA	few	TGTGCCAGCAGCTTAGGTCTAGCCTCCACCGGGGAGCTGTTTTTT	CASSLGLASTGELFF
TRBV12-3/TRBV12-4	TRBJ2-5	NA	NA	TGTGCCAGCAGTCCGACTAGTCTGACAGAGACCCAGTACTTC	CASSPTSLTETQYF
TRBV3-1	TRBJ2-3	NA	NA	TGTGCCAGCAGCCAAGATTACTCAGGGTTTGAGTATTTT	CASSQDYSGFEYF
TRBV27	TRBJ2-1	TRBD2	NA	TGTGCCAGCAGTTTCACATTAGCGGGGTCCTACAATGAGCAGTTCTTC	CASSFTLAGSYNEQFF
TRBV10-3	TRBJ2-1	NA	NA	TGTGCCATCAGTGAGCCTCATAGTGGGGGGCCTGGGGATGAGCAGTTCTTC	CAISEPHSGGPGDEQFF
TRBV4-2	TRBJ2-3	NA	NA	TGTGCCAGCAGTCTTACGACGGGGGTCACAGATACGCAGTATTTT	CASSLTTGVTDTQYF
TRBV28	TRBJ2-2	NA	few	TGTGCCAGCAGTTTAGGGGGCCTTACCCACGGGGAGCTGTTTTTT	CASSLGGLTHGELFF
TRBV5-1	TRBJ2-1	TRBD2	many	TGTGCCAGCAGTTTGACTAGCGGCTCCTACAATGAGCAGTTCTTC	CASSLTSGSYNEQFF
TRBV4-1	TRBJ2-3	NA	few	TGCGCCAGCAGCCAAGAGTTGACATCTTTCACAGATACGCAGTATTTT	CASSQELTSFTDTQYF
TRBV7-9	TRBJ1-1	NA	few	TGTGCCAGCAGCTTAAGTCCTGAAGCTTTCTTT	CASSLSPEAFF
TRBV3-1	TRBJ2-3	NA	few	TGTGCCAGCAGCCAAGACCGAAAAGATACGCAGTATTTT	CASSQDRKDTQYF
TRBV20-1	TRBJ1-6	TRBD1	NA	TGCAGTGCTGACCTCGTGGGACAGTATAATTCACCCCTCCACTTT	CSADLVGQYNSPLHF
TRBV27	TRBJ1-1	NA	few	TGTGCCAGCAGTTCAGGAGCCCTTCTCATGAACACTGAAGCTTTCTTT	CASSSGALLMNTEAFF
TRBV7-3	TRBJ2-4	NA	once	TGTGCCAGCAGCCTCGTTATCGGCCTAGCCAAAAACATTCAGTACTTC	CASSLVIGLAKNIQYF
TRBV20-1	TRBJ2-5	TRBD2	NA	TGCAGTGCTCCACGGGGGGGCCCAGGAGAGACCCAGTACTTC	CSAPRGGPGETQYF
TRBV20-1	TRBJ2-3	NA	NA	TGCAGTGCTACCCCCCAAATGACGGACCTCACAGATACGCAGTATTTT	CSATPQMTDLTDTQYF
TRBV5-1	TRBJ1-4	NA	few	TGCGCCAGCAGGGCCGGGACTGCGAATGAAAAACTGTTTTTT	CASRAGTANEKLFF
TRBV18	TRBJ1-1	NA	once	TGTGCAAGCTCACCAGAGTCGGGCACTGAAGCTTTCTTT	CASSPESGTEAFF
TRBV6-5	TRBJ2-2	TRBD2	many	TGTGCCAGCAGTTACTCCCGACTAGCGTCGAACACCGGGGAGCTGTTTTTT	CASSYSRLASNTGELFF
TRBV12-5	TRBJ2-1	TRBD1	NA	TGTGCTAGTGTTCCTGCCGGGACAGGGATCGATGAGCAGTTCTTC	CASVPAGTGIDEQFF
TRBV24-1	TRBJ2-5	NA	medium-sized	TGTGCCACCAGCGGATGGGGGGAGGAAGAGACCCAGTACTTC	CATSGWGEEETQYF
TRBV6-5	TRBJ2-5	NA	NA	TGTGCCAGCAGAGGCGGCAGAGAAGAGACCCAGTACTTC	CASRGGREETQYF
TRBV6-5	TRBJ1-5	TRBD1	few	TGTGCCAGCAGCCGACAGGGCTTGGGCGGCAATCAGCCCCAGCATTTT	CASSRQGLGGNQPQHF
TRBV6-5	TRBJ2-6	TRBD1	few	TGTGCCAGCAGGCCTCCGGGACAGGGATTCTCTGGGGCCAACGTCCTGACTTTC	CASRPPGQGFSGANVLTF
TRBV4-1	TRBJ2-7	NA	many	TGCGCCAGCAGCCAAGCCCCCACGGACAGCTACGAGCAGTACTTC	CASSQAPTDSYEQYF